This paragraph reports one TCR beta chain. Germline trimming cut 5 bases from V and 4 bases from J; bases unmatched to any gene: 5. The germline gives CDR1 SQVTM, CDR2 ANQGSEA. This CDR3 has 13 residues. This sample stems from a study of technical replicates of blood from several donors. Repertoires were generated with immunoSEQ multiplex PCR, while TCRdb's copy carries only in-frame clones and drops some. The sample records tens of thousands of clones, 86% being singletons. This clonotype was sampled from a human donor in good health. Some clones in this sample may be carry-over from other donors' samples. The sequenced material came from PBMCs. The chain joins TRBV29-1 to TRBJ2-1; 7 positions match TRBD1. The CDR3 reads CSVIRGRYNEQFF. CDR3 in DNA: TGCAGCGTTATAAGGGGGCGGTACAATGAGCAGTTCTTC.